A selection of T cell receptor beta chains follows, all from one sample in a study of early T cells in non-severe SARS-CoV-2 infection. TCRdb recomputed calls from the 5' RACE reads with MiXCR, one row per CDR3 protein. The table shows 100,000 to 150,000 distinct CDR3 sequences, with 15% occurring only once. Sequencing used whole blood. The receptors originated from an adult who was a healthcare worker with PCR-confirmed SARS-CoV-2 infection or an uninfected control (not recorded which). Both conserved end residues are part of each CDR3. The D gene is left open where the match is weak. Expanded clones are given a class, and other clones once, few, many or no size at all.

J	length	size	V	D	CDR3	DNA
TRBJ2-5	15	NA	TRBV20-1	TRBD1	CSAGPGGVPQETQYF	TGCAGTGCTGGCCCAGGGGGCGTACCCCAAGAGACCCAGTACTTC
TRBJ1-6	16	few	TRBV27	NA	CASSFFGTIYNSPLHF	TGTGCCAGCAGTTTTTTCGGGACAATTTATAATTCACCCCTCCACTTT
TRBJ1-5	18	NA	TRBV12-3/TRBV12-4	NA	CASSLWSTGQRGNQPQHF	TGTGCCAGCAGTTTATGGAGCACAGGGCAAAGGGGCAATCAGCCCCAGCATTTT
TRBJ2-2	16	many	TRBV5-7	NA	CASRLPWYANTGELFF	TGTGCCAGCAGGCTTCCATGGTATGCGAACACCGGGGAGCTGTTTTTT
TRBJ1-1	16	NA	TRBV18	NA	CASSPNSGRLNTEAFF	TGTGCCAGCTCACCTAATTCAGGAAGGTTGAACACTGAAGCTTTCTTT
TRBJ1-2	12	NA	TRBV7-3	NA	CASSSGEGGYTF	TGTGCCAGCAGCTCGGGGGAAGGTGGCTACACCTTC
TRBJ2-2	14	NA	TRBV19	NA	CASSIIPNTGELFF	TGTGCCAGTAGTATCATACCAAACACCGGGGAGCTGTTTTTT
TRBJ1-1	15	few	TRBV7-9	NA	CASSLAPRDNTEAFF	TGTGCCAGCAGCTTAGCCCCCAGGGATAACACTGAAGCTTTCTTT
TRBJ2-3	17	NA	TRBV12-3/TRBV12-4	TRBD1	CASSEHRDSLITDTQYF	TGTGCCAGCAGTGAACACCGGGACAGCCTCATCACAGATACGCAGTATTTT
TRBJ1-6	14	NA	TRBV12-3/TRBV12-4	NA	CASSRPGSNSPLHF	TGTGCCAGCTCACGACCCGGTTCGAATTCACCCCTCCACTTT